A single T cell receptor (beta chain) is shown here with its context. The sample is drawn from a study of control samples from healthy donors and cancer patients. Produced via immunoSEQ multiplex PCR; TCRdb's table is partial and in-frame only. Of over 85,000 clones listed, 92% are singletons. CDR1 is KGHSH, CDR2 LQKENI, per germline. CDR3 length: 15 amino acids. V lost 2 bases, J lost 4 bases, and 11 bases lay in between. The chain joins TRBV18 to TRBJ2-2, with D perhaps TRBD1 (5 bases). This sequence originates from a woman younger than 30 in good health. The sequencing sample was made of blood. The CDR3 region has the DNA TGTGCCAGCTCACCAACCGGACAAGTCACCGGGGAGCTGTTTTTT. This encodes CASSPTGQVTGELFF.